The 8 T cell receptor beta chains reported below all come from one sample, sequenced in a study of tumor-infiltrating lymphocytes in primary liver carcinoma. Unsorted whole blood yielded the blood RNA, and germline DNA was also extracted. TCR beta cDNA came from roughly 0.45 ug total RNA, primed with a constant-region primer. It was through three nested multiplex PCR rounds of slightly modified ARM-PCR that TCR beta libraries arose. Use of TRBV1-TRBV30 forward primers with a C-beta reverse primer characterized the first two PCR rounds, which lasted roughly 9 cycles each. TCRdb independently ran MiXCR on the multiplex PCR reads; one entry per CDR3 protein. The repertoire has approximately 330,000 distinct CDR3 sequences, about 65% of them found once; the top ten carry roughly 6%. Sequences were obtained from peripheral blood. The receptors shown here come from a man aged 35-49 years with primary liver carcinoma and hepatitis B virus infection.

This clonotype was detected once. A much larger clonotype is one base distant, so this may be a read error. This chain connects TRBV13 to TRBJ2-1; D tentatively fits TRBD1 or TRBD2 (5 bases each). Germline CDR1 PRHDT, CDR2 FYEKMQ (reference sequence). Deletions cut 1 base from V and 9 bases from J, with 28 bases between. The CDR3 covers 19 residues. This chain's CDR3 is CASSLDSASLKLARVEQFF. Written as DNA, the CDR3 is TGTGCCAGCAGCTTAGATTCTGCATCACTGAAGCTAGCCAGGGTTGAGCAGTTCTTC.

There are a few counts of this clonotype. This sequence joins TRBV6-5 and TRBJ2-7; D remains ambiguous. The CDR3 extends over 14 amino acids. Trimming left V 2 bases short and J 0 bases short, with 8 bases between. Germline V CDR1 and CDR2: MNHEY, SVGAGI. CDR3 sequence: CASSYVASSYEQYF. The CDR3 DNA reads TGTGCCAGCAGTTACGTGGCCAGCTCCTACGAGCAGTACTTC.

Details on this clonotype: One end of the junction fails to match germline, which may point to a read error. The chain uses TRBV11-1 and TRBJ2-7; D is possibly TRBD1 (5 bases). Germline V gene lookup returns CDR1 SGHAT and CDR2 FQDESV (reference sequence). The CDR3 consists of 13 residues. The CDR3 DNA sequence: TGTACCAGCAGCTTAGGGGATAAGTACGAGCAGTACTTC. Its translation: CTSSLGDKYEQYF. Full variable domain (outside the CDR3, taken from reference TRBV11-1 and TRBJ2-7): EAEVAQSPRYKITEKSQAVAFWCDPISGHATLYWYRQILGQGPELLVQFQDESVVDDSQLPKDRFSAERLKGVDSTLKIQPAELGDSAMYLCTSSLGDKYEQYFGPGTRLTVT.

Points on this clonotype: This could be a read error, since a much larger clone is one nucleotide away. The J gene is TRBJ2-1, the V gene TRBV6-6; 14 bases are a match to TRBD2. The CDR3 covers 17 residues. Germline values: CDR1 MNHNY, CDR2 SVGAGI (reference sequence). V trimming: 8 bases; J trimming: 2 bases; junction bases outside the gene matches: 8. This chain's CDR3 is CASRGTSGSSTYNEQFF. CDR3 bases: TGTGCCAGCCGAGGGACTAGCGGGAGTAGTACCTACAATGAGCAGTTCTTC.

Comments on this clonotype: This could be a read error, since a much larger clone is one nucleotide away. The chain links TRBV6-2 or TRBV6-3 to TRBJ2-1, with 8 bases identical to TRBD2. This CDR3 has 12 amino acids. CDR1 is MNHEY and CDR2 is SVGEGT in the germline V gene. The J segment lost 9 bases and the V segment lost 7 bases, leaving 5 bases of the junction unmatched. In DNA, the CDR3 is TGTGCCAGCATCGGGCGGGAGGCTGAGCAGTTCTTC. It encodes CASIGREAEQFF.

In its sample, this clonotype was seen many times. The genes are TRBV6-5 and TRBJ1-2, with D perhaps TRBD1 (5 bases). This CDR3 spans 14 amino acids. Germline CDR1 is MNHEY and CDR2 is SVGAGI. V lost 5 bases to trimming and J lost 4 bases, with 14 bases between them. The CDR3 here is CASSLDSKPYGYTF. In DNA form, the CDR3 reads TGTGCCAGCAGTCTCGACAGTAAACCCTATGGCTACACCTTC.

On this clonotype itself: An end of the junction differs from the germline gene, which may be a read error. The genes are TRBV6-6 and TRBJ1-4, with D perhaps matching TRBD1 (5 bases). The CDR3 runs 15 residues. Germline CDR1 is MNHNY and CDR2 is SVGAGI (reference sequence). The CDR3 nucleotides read TGTGCCAACAGTTCCGTTAGACGGGACAATGAAAAACTGTTTTTT. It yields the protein CANSSVRRDNEKLFF.

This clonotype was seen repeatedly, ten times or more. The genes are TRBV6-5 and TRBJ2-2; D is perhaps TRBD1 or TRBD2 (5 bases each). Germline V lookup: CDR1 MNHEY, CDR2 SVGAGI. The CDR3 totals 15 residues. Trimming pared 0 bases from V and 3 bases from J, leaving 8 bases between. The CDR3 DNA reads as TGTGCCAGCAGTTACTCGAGAGGGGACACCGGGGAGCTGTTTTTT. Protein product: CASSYSRGDTGELFF.